The rows below give T cell receptor beta chains drawn from one sample of a study of post-analysis software for immune sequencing data. MiXCR, run by TCRdb on the PCR reads, gives a single entry per CDR3 protein. The sample consists of a few hundred thousand distinct CDR3 sequences, about a third of them appearing once. The sample taken for sequencing was blood. These receptors were obtained from a girl between 5 and 17 years old with multiple sclerosis. The CDR3 runs from the conserved cysteine through the conserved F or W. The order of the fields is V gene, clone size, J gene, D gene, CDR3 protein, CDR3 DNA. The D gene is left open where the match is weak. Clone size, where shown, is once, few, many, or a class for clones that have expanded.

TRBV4-2,few,TRBJ2-7,TRBD2,CASSQEATSGGIYEQYF,TGTGCCAGCAGCCAAGAGGCGACTAGCGGGGGGATATACGAGCAGTACTTC
TRBV7-7,NA,TRBJ2-2,NA,CATFGAGATNTGELFF,TGTGCTACCTTTGGCGCGGGGGCCACGAACACCGGGGAGCTGTTTTTT
TRBV4-2,NA,TRBJ2-1,NA,CASSQESPFF,TGTGCCAGCAGCCAAGAGTCCCCGTTCTTC
TRBV20-1,NA,TRBJ1-1,NA,CSARDLYGYGRNTEAFF,TGCAGTGCTAGAGATCTCTACGGTTACGGGAGGAACACTGAAGCTTTCTTT
TRBV5-6,few,TRBJ2-3,TRBD2,CASSSSGLGSTDTQYF,TGTGCCAGCAGCTCTAGCGGGCTGGGTAGCACAGATACGCAGTATTTT
TRBV29-1,once,TRBJ2-7,NA,CSVEDPVAESYEQYF,TGCAGCGTTGAAGATCCCGTAGCGGAAAGTTACGAGCAGTACTTC
TRBV4-3,few,TRBJ1-6,NA,CASSQGPRSALHF,TGCGCCAGCAGCCAAGGACCCCGGTCAGCCCTCCACTTT
TRBV5-1,NA,TRBJ2-3,TRBD2,CASSLDGRAWDTQYF,TGCGCCAGCAGCTTGGACGGGAGGGCCTGGGATACGCAGTATTTT
TRBV15,NA,TRBJ2-5,NA,CATSRELSGTQYF,TGTGCCACCAGCAGAGAGTTGAGCGGGACCCAGTACTTC
TRBV5-1,few,TRBJ2-7,NA,CASSSGPYEQYF,TGCGCCAGCAGCTCGGGGCCCTACGAGCAGTACTTC
TRBV29-1,few,TRBJ2-1,TRBD2,CSVDRVLAGLSNEQFF,TGCAGCGTGGACAGGGTACTAGCGGGACTTAGCAATGAGCAGTTCTTC
TRBV6-2/TRBV6-3,few,TRBJ2-6,NA,CASSLGRYSGANVLTF,TGTGCCAGCAGTTTAGGACGGTACTCTGGGGCCAACGTCCTGACTTTC
TRBV20-1,NA,TRBJ2-7,NA,CSARGPSLQGHEQYF,TGCAGTGCTAGAGGTCCCTCTCTCCAGGGTCACGAGCAGTACTTC
TRBV6-2/TRBV6-3,NA,TRBJ2-5,NA,CASSYLRDYQETQYF,TGTGCCAGCAGTTACCTCCGGGACTACCAAGAGACCCAGTACTTC
TRBV12-3/TRBV12-4,NA,TRBJ2-5,NA,CASSYTVKETQYF,TGTGCCAGCAGTTATACAGTTAAAGAGACCCAGTACTTC
TRBV20-1,few,TRBJ2-3,TRBD2,CSATSGNTDTQYF,TGCAGTGCTACTAGCGGGAACACAGATACGCAGTATTTT
TRBV12-3/TRBV12-4,few,TRBJ2-7,NA,CASSRLQGTGSYEQYF,TGTGCCAGCAGTCGCCTTCAGGGGACCGGGTCCTACGAGCAGTACTTC
TRBV2,few,TRBJ1-5,TRBD1,CASSEPGTGALNQPQHF,TGTGCCAGCAGTGAACCCGGGACAGGGGCCCTCAATCAGCCCCAGCATTTT
TRBV3-1,once,TRBJ2-5,NA,CASSRDGSWETQYF,TGTGCCAGCAGCCGAGATGGCAGTTGGGAGACCCAGTACTTC
TRBV10-3,few,TRBJ2-3,NA,CAISGTGFTDTQYF,TGTGCCATCAGTGGGACGGGGTTCACAGATACGCAGTATTTT
TRBV6-5,few,TRBJ2-3,NA,CASSPSIAFGQYF,TGTGCCAGCAGTCCCTCGATCGCCTTTGGGCAGTATTTT
TRBV5-1,NA,TRBJ2-1,NA,CASSLLEGSYNEQFF,TGCGCCAGCAGCTTGCTGGAAGGTTCCTACAATGAGCAGTTCTTC
TRBV5-1,NA,TRBJ2-1,TRBD2,CASSSPLSGGAWNEQFF,TGCGCCAGCAGCTCACCCCTGAGCGGGGGGGCCTGGAATGAGCAGTTCTTC
TRBV6-6,few,TRBJ2-7,TRBD1,CASSPTAGQGRFEQYF,TGTGCCAGCAGTCCTACAGCGGGACAGGGCCGATTCGAGCAGTACTTC
TRBV29-1,few,TRBJ2-7,NA,CSVEAGVRSYEQYF,TGCAGCGTTGAAGCGGGGGTCAGGAGCTACGAGCAGTACTTC
TRBV29-1,NA,TRBJ2-7,NA,CSGTTGMVPYEQYF,TGCAGCGGAACTACAGGGATGGTCCCCTACGAGCAGTACTTC
TRBV20-1,NA,TRBJ2-1,NA,CSARALGRPGQFF,TGCAGTGCTAGAGCCCTAGGGAGGCCGGGGCAGTTCTTC
TRBV3-1,few,TRBJ2-7,TRBD1,CASSKGGQGGEQYF,TGTGCCAGCAGCAAAGGGGGACAGGGAGGCGAGCAGTACTTC
TRBV7-9,few,TRBJ2-1,NA,CASSPQGGFDEQFF,TGTGCCAGCAGCCCCCAAGGGGGGTTCGATGAGCAGTTCTTC
TRBV29-1,NA,TRBJ2-1,NA,CSGRDVAAKQFF,TGCAGCGGCAGGGATGTAGCTGCTAAGCAGTTCTTC
TRBV28,few,TRBJ1-6,NA,CASSTYPGWSPLHF,TGTGCCAGCAGTACCTACCCGGGCTGGTCACCCCTCCACTTT
TRBV10-3,NA,TRBJ2-5,NA,CAISDWDGVKFQETQYF,TGTGCCATCAGTGACTGGGACGGCGTTAAGTTCCAAGAGACCCAGTACTTC
TRBV4-1,few,TRBJ1-1,NA,CASSQTWGGSEAFF,TGCGCCAGCAGCCAAACTTGGGGGGGGTCTGAAGCTTTCTTT
TRBV7-8,NA,TRBJ2-7,TRBD2,CASSSRGLAGVYEQYF,TGTGCCAGCAGCTCCCGGGGACTAGCGGGGGTCTACGAGCAGTACTTC
TRBV7-9,NA,TRBJ2-7,TRBD1,CASSQGSGQLSYEQYF,TGTGCCAGCAGCCAGGGGTCGGGACAGCTCTCCTACGAGCAGTACTTC
TRBV7-6,NA,TRBJ2-1,NA,CASSRPQETQFF,TGTGCCAGCAGCCGACCCCAAGAGACCCAGTTCTTC
TRBV6-5,once,TRBJ1-1,NA,CASSSRGTTEAFF,TGTGCCAGCAGTTCCCGGGGGACCACTGAAGCTTTCTTT
TRBV2,NA,TRBJ2-3,NA,CATPGGPGDTQYF,TGTGCCACCCCGGGGGGCCCTGGGGATACGCAGTATTTT
TRBV5-1,NA,TRBJ2-7,NA,CASSFSGTSYEQYF,TGCGCCAGCAGCTTTTCCGGGACATCGTACGAGCAGTACTTC
TRBV12-3/TRBV12-4,few,TRBJ2-7,NA,CASTMGVPGEQYF,TGTGCCAGCACCATGGGAGTCCCCGGCGAGCAGTACTTC
TRBV7-9,NA,TRBJ2-5,NA,CASSLLRGSQETQYF,TGTGCCAGCAGCTTATTAAGGGGATCTCAAGAGACCCAGTACTTC
TRBV28,once,TRBJ1-1,NA,CASSFISVTEAFF,TGTGCCAGCAGTTTTATCTCGGTAACTGAAGCTTTCTTT
TRBV12-3/TRBV12-4,few,TRBJ2-5,NA,CASSLARGQETQYF,TGTGCCAGCAGTTTAGCGCGGGGCCAAGAGACCCAGTACTTC
TRBV20-1,NA,TRBJ2-5,NA,CSARLYAKETQYF,TGCAGTGCTAGACTATACGCGAAAGAGACCCAGTACTTC